This entry is about one TCR beta chain. Its antigen is still unknown. Regions amplified from RNA transcripts were the TCR beta CDR3 regions. HTBI primers were employed in a first-round RT-PCR of the TCR CDR3. TCRdb used MiXCR to reprocess the multiplex PCR reads, holding one entry per CDR3 protein. The sample shows under 400,000 distinct CDR3 sequences, about 15% of them seen only once. This specimen comes from a study of T cells in Graves' hyperthyroidism and ophthalmopathy. Regarding the study as a whole: Separating ophthalmopathy from stable hyperthyroidism was achieved by a 13 V-J model. Median prediction lead before ophthalmopathy onset was 6.5 months with the model.

Per the germline V gene, CDR1 is SGHAT and CDR2 is FQDESV (reference sequence). The CDR3 has 13 amino acids. Losses at the gene ends were 6 bases for V and 12 bases for J; bases not matched to a gene: 7. In making diagnoses, clinical symptoms, serum thyroxine and TRAb, thyroid ultrasound and orbital computed tomography were all used. This TCR came from a woman aged 18-29 years with Graves' hyperthyroidism that later progressed to Graves' ophthalmopathy. This chain uses TRBV11-1 with TRBJ2-1, with 11 bases lining up with TRBD1. Material: blood. The CDR3 protein is CASSQDRGQGQFF. The CDR3 coding sequence is TGTGCCAGCAGTCAGGACAGGGGGCAAGGGCAGTTCTTC.